These 26 T cell receptor beta chains share one sample of origin, sequenced in a study of PD-L1 blockade in urothelial cancer. Sequenced by immunoSEQ multiplex PCR; TCRdb stores in-frame clones only, minus some. The sample yields about 120,000 clones, around 89% seen once. Time point meaning: peripheral blood 6 weeks after treatment start. Sequencing used PBMCs, obtained around atezolizumab (anti-PD-L1) treatment. The receptors come from a man in his sixties with urothelial cancer.

The chain joins TRBV6-1 to TRBJ2-4, with TRBD2 matching over 9 bases. This CDR3 comprises 17 residues. The germline V gene encodes CDR1 MNHNS and CDR2 SASEGT. V lost 4 bases, J lost 0 bases, and 7 bases stayed unmatched. This CDR3 reads CASSVGGGGIAKNIQYF. CDR3 DNA: TGTGCCAGCAGTGTTGGCGGGGGGGGTATAGCCAAAAACATTCAGTACTTC.

V is TRBV6-5 and J is TRBJ1-2; a possible D gene is TRBD1 (5 bases). Germline loops: CDR1 MNHEY, CDR2 SVGAGI. The CDR3 has 13 amino acids. V dropped 2 bases and J dropped 4 bases, with 8 bases sitting between them. CDR3 bases: TGTGCCAGCAGTTACGCGCAGGGCTATGGCTACACCTTC. It codes for CASSYAQGYGYTF.

The rearrangement uses TRBV5-1 and TRBJ2-7; 11 positions match TRBD2. The CDR3 runs 15 residues. Germline values: CDR1 SGHRS, CDR2 YFSETQ. Unmatched junction bases numbered 4, after V lost 3 bases and J lost 2 bases. The CDR3 is CASSSSSGGPYEQYF. In DNA, the CDR3 is TGCGCCAGCAGCTCCTCTAGCGGGGGGCCCTACGAGCAGTACTTC.

The chain joins TRBV5-6 to TRBJ2-7, with TRBD2 identical over 8 bases. Germline lookup yields CDR1 SGHDT and CDR2 YYEEEE. CDR3 length: 15 amino acids. The V and J ends lost 2 bases and 2 bases, in that order; junction bases with no gene match: 6. The chain's CDR3 is CASSFETSAAYEQYF. In DNA form, the CDR3 reads TGTGCCAGCAGCTTCGAGACTAGCGCAGCCTACGAGCAGTACTTC. Supplemented by reference TRBV5-6 and TRBJ2-7, the full variable domain reads DAGVTQSPTHLIKTRGQQVTLRCSPKSGHDTVSWYQQALGQGPQFIFQYYEEEERQRGNFPDRFSGHQFPNYSSELNVNALLLGDSALYLCASSFETSAAYEQYFGPGTRLTVT.

V usage is TRBV6-1 and J usage is TRBJ1-5, with D hard to call. The CDR3 runs to 14 residues. The germline V gene encodes CDR1 MNHNS and CDR2 SASEGT. V was cut by 7 bases and J by 7 bases, with 17 bases left in between. In DNA, the CDR3 is TGTGCCAGCACCCCTAGCCAGACCACGCAGCCCCAGCATTTT. Translating it yields CASTPSQTTQPQHF.

The chain employs TRBV7-8 and TRBJ1-6; 8 bases line up with TRBD1. The germline CDR1 and CDR2 sequences are SGHVS and FQNEAQ. This CDR3 region has 13 residues. V shed 5 bases and J 8 bases; nucleotides not matched to a gene: 2. This chain's CDR3 is CASSATGDSPLHF. In DNA, the CDR3 is TGTGCCAGCAGCGCGACAGGGGATTCACCCCTCCACTTT. The whole variable domain, remainder taken from reference TRBV7-8 and TRBJ1-6, is GAGVSQSPRYKVAKRGQDVALRCDPISGHVSLFWYQQALGQGPEFLTYFQNEAQLDKSGLPSDRFFAERPEGSVSTLKIQRTQQEDSAVYLCASSATGDSPLHFGNGTRLTVT.

The gene calls are TRBV7-9 and TRBJ2-5, with TRBD2 as a possible D gene (6 bases). This CDR3 has 18 amino acids. Trimming stripped 0 bases from V and 0 bases from J, with 17 bases between. Looked up from germline, CDR1 is SEHNR and CDR2 is FQNEAQ (reference sequence). The CDR3 protein is CASSLASHGSTYQETQYF. In DNA form, the CDR3 reads TGTGCCAGCAGCTTAGCTTCCCACGGGAGCACGTACCAAGAGACCCAGTACTTC.

The chain uses TRBV19 and TRBJ2-1, with 9 bases identical to TRBD1. Germline loops: CDR1 LNHDA, CDR2 SQIVND (reference sequence). V was clipped by 3 bases and J by 8 bases; unmatched bases: 5. This CDR3 region has 14 residues. This chain's CDR3 is CASSIGDRVHEQFF. CDR3 in DNA: TGTGCCAGTAGTATTGGGGACAGGGTCCATGAGCAGTTCTTC.

The chain combines TRBV19 with TRBJ1-5; a weak D match, TRBD1 (5 bases). The V end lost 6 bases, the J end lost 3 bases, and 12 bases lay between the germline ends. The germline V gene encodes CDR1 LNHDA and CDR2 SQIVND (reference sequence). The CDR3 totals 14 residues. The CDR3 sequence is CASSQTVNNQPQHF. DNA for the CDR3: TGTGCCAGTAGCCAGACAGTGAACAATCAGCCCCAGCATTTT.

The V call is TRBV7-8, the J call TRBJ1-1; TRBD1 matches 8 bases. The CDR3 loop spans 15 amino acids. CDR1 SGHVS and CDR2 FQNEAQ come from the germline V gene. V lost 4 bases, J lost 5 bases, and 9 bases stayed unmatched. This CDR3 is CASSYGQGRETEAFF. Written as DNA, the CDR3 is TGTGCCAGCAGCTACGGACAGGGACGGGAAACTGAAGCTTTCTTT.

This chain uses TRBV5-6 with TRBJ2-3, with D possibly being TRBD1 (6 bases). CDR1 SGHDT and CDR2 YYEEEE come from the germline V gene. V was trimmed by 3 bases and J by 0 bases, leaving 11 bases between them. The CDR3 has 15 amino acids. This CDR3 reads CASSWGTTSTDTQYF. CDR3 in DNA: TGTGCCAGCAGCTGGGGGACAACTAGCACAGATACGCAGTATTTT.

This chain joins TRBV6-1 and TRBJ2-1; 10 positions agree with TRBD1. J lost 3 bases, V lost 5 bases, and 4 bases had no gene match. CDR1 is MNHNS, CDR2 SASEGT, per germline. This CDR3 contains 15 residues. The CDR3 loop reads CASSPGTGVYNEQFF. The CDR3 DNA follows: TGTGCCAGCAGTCCCGGGACAGGGGTCTACAATGAGCAGTTCTTC.

The chain recombines TRBV7-9 with TRBJ2-1; D is undetermined. This CDR3 has 13 residues. Germline V gives CDR1 SEHNR, CDR2 FQNEAQ (reference sequence). The V and J ends lost 11 bases and 5 bases respectively, with 16 bases between them. The CDR3 bases are TGTGCCGGCAACAGTGCGAAGGACAATGAGCAGTTCTTC. Translated: CAGNSAKDNEQFF.

The V gene is TRBV19, the J gene TRBJ2-7, with 8 bases matching TRBD1. Germline loops: CDR1 LNHDA, CDR2 SQIVND (reference sequence). CDR3 size: 14 residues. V was clipped by 4 bases and J by 6 bases; unmatched bases: 8. The CDR3 DNA reads TGTGCCAGTAGTACCGACAGGGGTGGTCGCGAGCAGTACTTC. Its translation: CASSTDRGGREQYF.

This clone was found once. The rearrangement uses TRBV5-1 and TRBJ1-3, with 8 bases that match TRBD1. The CDR3 extends over 14 amino acids. The germline V gene has CDR1 SGHRS and CDR2 YFSETQ. V lost 7 bases and J lost 2; bases outside the gene matches: 5. The CDR3 DNA follows: TGCGCCAGCGGGACAGGTGTCACTGGAAACACCATATATTTT. It is translated as CASGTGVTGNTIYF.

This chain connects TRBV15 to TRBJ2-2, with D possibly TRBD1 on 5 matching bases. The CDR3 length is 14 residues. Deletions cut 1 base from V and 7 bases from J, with 10 bases between. Germline CDR1 is LNHNV and CDR2 is YYDKDF (reference sequence). CDR3 region: CATSRGRDGGELFF. As DNA, the CDR3 is TGTGCCACCAGCAGAGGCAGGGATGGCGGGGAGCTGTTTTTT.

This chain links TRBV9 with TRBJ1-6; D not resolved. This CDR3 contains 17 residues. V was shortened by 0 bases and J by 0 bases, with 10 bases between the two germline ends. The germline gives CDR1 SGDLS, CDR2 YYNGEE. The CDR3 region has the DNA TGTGCCAGCAGCGTAGATGACTTGAGCTCCTATAATTCACCCCTCCACTTT. As protein: CASSVDDLSSYNSPLHF.

The chain carries TRBV4-2 and TRBJ2-3, with 8 nucleotides matching TRBD2. There are 17 residues in the CDR3. Germline CDR1 LGHNA, CDR2 YNFKEQ. V lost 1 base and J lost 3; bases outside the gene matches: 9. The CDR3 DNA reads TGTGCCAGCAGCCAAGTCACGGGAGGGCGAGGGACAGATACGCAGTATTTT. Protein product: CASSQVTGGRGTDTQYF.

This chain links TRBV28 with TRBJ2-1; 13 bases line up with TRBD2. CDR1 and CDR2 from the germline V gene are MDHEN and SYDVKM. V lost 8 bases to trimming and J lost 5 bases; unmatched junction nucleotides: 6. The CDR3 is 15 residues long. The CDR3 nucleotides are TGTGCCAGCTCTCCCGGGACTAGCGGGAACAATGAGCAGTTCTTC. Its protein is CASSPGTSGNNEQFF.

The chain links TRBV30 to TRBJ1-5; D is uncertain. The CDR3 sequence is 13 residues long. Germline V gene data show CDR1 as GTSNPN and CDR2 as SVGIG (reference sequence). The V gene lost 2 bases and the J gene lost 5 bases, with 10 bases spanning the gap. CDR3 residues: CAWSLGVDQPQHF. The CDR3 nucleotides are TGTGCCTGGAGTCTCGGGGTGGATCAGCCCCAGCATTTT. The whole variable domain, filled in from reference TRBV30 and TRBJ1-5, reads SQTIHQWPATLVQPVGSPLSLECTVEGTSNPNLYWYRQAAGRGLQLLFYSVGIGQISSEVPQNLSASRPQDRQFILSSKKLLLSDSGFYLCAWSLGVDQPQHFGDGTRLSIL.

V gene TRBV10-2 combines with J gene TRBJ2-2; the D gene is possibly TRBD1 (6 bases). CDR3 length: 17 amino acids. The V gene's germline CDR1 is WSHSY and CDR2 SAAADI. The V and J ends lost 0 bases and 6 bases respectively, with 17 bases between them. The CDR3 DNA reads as TGCGCCAGCAGTGAGTCGACAGGAGCAGAATGGGCCGGGGAGCTGTTTTTT. Protein: CASSESTGAEWAGELFF.

The table lists this clone with a count of one. The genes are TRBV10-1 and TRBJ1-2; 12 bases are shared with TRBD1. This CDR3 spans 15 amino acids. V was pared by 0 bases and J by 6 bases, with 2 bases of the junction left unmatched. Germline values: CDR1 WNHNN, CDR2 SYGVQD (reference sequence). The CDR3 protein is CASSESGTGGHGYTF. The CDR3 nucleotides read TGCGCCAGCAGTGAGTCTGGGACAGGGGGCCATGGCTACACCTTC.

This chain joins TRBV10-3 and TRBJ1-5; 7 bases match TRBD1. This CDR3 region has 16 residues. Losses at the gene ends were 3 bases for V and 3 bases for J; bases not matched to a gene: 8. Germline values: CDR1 ENHRY, CDR2 SYGVKD. The CDR3 coding sequence is TGTGCCATCAGTGAATCAAGGACAGGCTACAATCAGCCCCAGCATTTT. Its protein product is CAISESRTGYNQPQHF.

The rearrangement joins TRBV19 to TRBJ2-1; 13 bases map to TRBD2. This CDR3 spans 16 amino acids. Germline trimming cut 6 bases from V and 8 bases from J; bases unmatched to any gene: 10. Germline CDR1 is LNHDA and CDR2 is SQIVND (reference sequence). The CDR3 DNA is TGTGCCAGTAGAAGGGTCGGGACTAGCGGGATTTATGAGCAGTTCTTC. Protein sequence: CASRRVGTSGIYEQFF.

This clone was observed a few times. The CDR3: CASSLVGGNYGYTF. In DNA, the CDR3 is TGTGCCAGCAGCTTAGTTGGGGGCAACTATGGCTACACCTTC. The chain links TRBV7-2 to TRBJ1-2; D perhaps matches TRBD1 (6 bases). Trimming removed 1 base from V and 2 bases from J, with 8 bases in between. CDR3 length: 14 residues. CDR1 and CDR2 from the germline V gene are SGHTA and FQGNSA.

This clone was picked up a small number of times. The rearrangement uses TRBV29-1 and TRBJ1-1; unclear D gene. Germline lookup yields CDR1 SQVTM and CDR2 ANQGSEA. V lost 4 bases, J lost 0 bases, and 6 bases lay in between. The CDR3 contains 12 residues. In DNA, the CDR3 is TGCAGCGTTGTTCAGGTGAACACTGAAGCTTTCTTT. It translates to CSVVQVNTEAFF.